This T cell receptor beta chain was profiled in a study of blood T cell repertoires in COVID-19 (TCRdb year 2020). Background for the entire study: Samples covering the acute and convalescent phases of COVID-19 were provided by collaborators in the United States, Italy and Spain. The prospective study material was composed of cDNA or gDNA derived from T cells, B-cell-depleted T cells, or PBMCs. Deeply sampled blood TCRbeta repertoires from subjects exposed to, actively infected with, or recovered from COVID-19 were included in the dataset. A freely available public database, intended as a resource for researchers studying the immune response to SARS-CoV-2, is where the repertoires were released. Samples were obtained from the ongoing ImmuneRACE study (first 160 participants) and from approximately 1,200 subjects provided by 6 global collaborators. The sample metadata nearly always contained a de-identified subject ID, COVID-19 status, age in years and sex. Where HLA class I and class II types were available, the types were taken from metadata supplied by the sample provider, not from assay-based typing.

What the authors observed across the whole study: The amount of clinical and demographic metadata varied by source and participant and was provided uncurated.

TCRbeta CDR3 regions were amplified from genomic DNA using the immunoSEQ Assay, a bias-controlled multiplex PCR. In the authors' own workflow: Within the assay, amplification of reference gene primers was used to estimate how many nucleated cells each sample contained. To quantify the absolute abundance of each unique TCRbeta CDR3 rearrangement, sequence reads were collapsed and filtered. For each sample, productive Simpson clonality was calculated by taking the square root of Simpson's diversity index across productive rearrangements. TCRdb provides this immuneACCESS table in a form limited to in-frame rearrangements. Some clones are lacking; in checked studies, under half of them reflect an unresolved V gene, and why the rest are absent is not known. From that table come the V and J calls and clone size; the DNA was used to work out D and trimming. The sample table contains roughly 220,000 clones; only one count was recorded for around 90% of them. Together, the top ten hold over 13% of the sample.

Participants in the prospective study were enrolled through a virtual design, were aged about 18 to 100 years, and lived in roughly 24 United States geographic areas. In the prospective study, participants were assigned to cohorts based on the clinical history participants reported in a screening survey and a study questionnaire. Exposed participants had been in contact, within 2 weeks of entering the study, with a person who had a PCR-confirmed or clinician-diagnosed case of COVID-19. Each participant in the prospective study had whole blood, serum and a nasopharyngeal or oropharyngeal swab collected by mobile phlebotomists. Prospective study participants could optionally give additional blood draws and questionnaires over an approximately 2-month period. Before DNA extraction, blood samples from the prospective study were shipped at room temperature or frozen. The junction carries 11 bases between V and J, which are trimmed by 7 bases and 4 bases respectively. The germline V gene provides CDR1 SGHRS and CDR2 YFSETQ. The CDR3 measures 12 amino acids from cysteine to phenylalanine. Only CDR3 DNA remains: 36 bases, in frame from the first base.

To note about this clone: What this receptor recognizes is not known. There are no base qualities to consult, and no much larger clone falls within one base.

The rearranged segments are TRBV5-1 and TRBJ2-5; the D gene assignment is ambiguous. Specimen: PBMCs or T cells enriched from blood (not recorded which). The source of this sequence is a man under 40 who had been exposed to COVID-19. This receptor carries the CDR3 CASFDSRETQYF. The DNA sequence is given as TGCGCCAGCTTCGACTCTCGAGAGACCCAGTACTTC.